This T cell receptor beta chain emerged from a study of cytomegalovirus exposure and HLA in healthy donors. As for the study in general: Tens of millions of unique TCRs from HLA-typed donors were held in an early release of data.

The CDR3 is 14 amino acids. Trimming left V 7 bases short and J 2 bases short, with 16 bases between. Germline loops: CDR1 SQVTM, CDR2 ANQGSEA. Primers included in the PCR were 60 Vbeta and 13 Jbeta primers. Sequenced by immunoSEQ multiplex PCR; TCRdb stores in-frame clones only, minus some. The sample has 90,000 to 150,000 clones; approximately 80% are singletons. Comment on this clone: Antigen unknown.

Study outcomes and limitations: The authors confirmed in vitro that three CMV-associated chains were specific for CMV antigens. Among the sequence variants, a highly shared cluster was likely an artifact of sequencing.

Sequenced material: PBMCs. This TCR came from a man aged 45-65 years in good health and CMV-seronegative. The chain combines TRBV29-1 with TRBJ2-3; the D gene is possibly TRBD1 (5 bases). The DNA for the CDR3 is TGCAGCGGGTCGAAGGGGCCCCACACAGATACGCAGTATTTT. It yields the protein CSGSKGPHTDTQYF.